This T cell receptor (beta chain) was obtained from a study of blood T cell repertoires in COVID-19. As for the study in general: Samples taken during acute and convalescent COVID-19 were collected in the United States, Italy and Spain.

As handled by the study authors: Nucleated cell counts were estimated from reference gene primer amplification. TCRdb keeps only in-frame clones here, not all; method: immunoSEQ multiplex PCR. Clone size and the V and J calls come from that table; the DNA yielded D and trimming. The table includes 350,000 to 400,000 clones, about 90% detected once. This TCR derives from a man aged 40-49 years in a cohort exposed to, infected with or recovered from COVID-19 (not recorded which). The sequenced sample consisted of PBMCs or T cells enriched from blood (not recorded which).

The CDR3 DNA is TGTGCCAGTAGTCTCCTCGGGAGGGGGGGCAATGAGCAGTTCTTC. This codes for CASSLLGRGGNEQFF. The rearrangement links TRBV19 to TRBJ2-1; TRBD2 matches 8 bases. The CDR3 spans 15 residues. Trimming removed 5 bases from V and 6 bases from J; junction bases left unmatched: 9. From germline, CDR1 is LNHDA and CDR2 SQIVND (reference sequence).